What follows are 18 T cell receptor beta chains derived from one specimen sequenced in a study of cytomegalovirus exposure and HLA in healthy donors. Vbeta (60) and Jbeta (13) primers were used in the PCR. Profiling relied on immunoSEQ multiplex PCR, and the TCRdb table lists in-frame clones only, not all of them. This table holds some 93,000 clones, about two thirds found once. The sample was PBMCs. These receptor sequences come from a boy between 10 and 17 years old in good health and CMV-seropositive.

This clone was detected a few times. CDR3 loop: CASSPGGLAGGTYNEQFF. CDR3 DNA sequence: TGTGCCAGCAGCCCGGGGGGCTTGGCAGGGGGCACCTACAATGAGCAGTTCTTC. The rearrangement links TRBV4-2 to TRBJ2-1; possibly TRBD1 for D (8 bases). The germline CDR1 and CDR2 sequences are LGHNA and YNFKEQ. The germline V and J ends were trimmed by 4 bases and 2 bases, with 21 bases remaining between them. The CDR3 runs to 18 residues.

This sequence joins TRBV25-1 and TRBJ1-2; 9 bases map to TRBD1. The CDR3 is made up of 16 amino acids. The trim removed 2 bases at V and 6 bases at J, leaving 10 bases unmatched. CDR1 is MGHDK, CDR2 SYGVNS, per germline. For the CDR3, the DNA is TGTGCCAGCAGTGAAAGGAGTACAGGGGGCGTCGATGGCTACACCTTC. Protein product: CASSERSTGGVDGYTF.

The V call is TRBV7-9, the J call TRBJ2-7, with TRBD2 identical over 8 bases. J lost 4 bases, V lost 1 base, and 15 bases had no gene match. CDR1 SEHNR and CDR2 FQNEAQ come from the germline V gene (reference sequence). The CDR3 is made up of 18 amino acids. CDR3 region: CASSLGARLSGRLYEQYF. In nucleotides, the CDR3 is TGTGCCAGCAGCTTAGGGGCCCGCCTGAGCGGGAGACTTTACGAGCAGTACTTC.

The chain is built from TRBV27 and TRBJ1-5; 7 nucleotides match TRBD1. CDR1 is MNHEY, CDR2 SMNVEV, per germline (reference sequence). After removal of 5 bases from V and 3 bases from J, the junction contained 7 bases not matched to a gene. This CDR3 is built from 15 residues. CDR3 loop: CASSQTGAVNQPQHF. The CDR3 DNA is TGTGCCAGCAGTCAAACAGGGGCGGTCAATCAGCCCCAGCATTTT.

J is TRBJ2-1 and V is TRBV5-4; 9 bases match TRBD2. Trimming took 4 bases from V and 8 from J; bases not matched to a gene: 10. The germline CDR1 and CDR2 sequences are SGHNT and YYREEE (reference sequence). This CDR3 has 15 amino acids. The DNA of the CDR3 is TGTGCCAGCAGCGGCGGGGGGGCCTTTCTATATGAGCAGTTCTTC. Amino acids: CASSGGGAFLYEQFF. Variable domain in full (rest from reference TRBV5-4 and TRBJ2-1): ETGVTQSPTHLIKTRGQQVTLRCSSQSGHNTVSWYQQALGQGPQFIFQYYREEENGRGNFPPRFSGLQFPNYSSELNVNALELDDSALYLCASSGGGAFLYEQFFGPGTRLTVL.

The chain is built from TRBV9 and TRBJ1-1; the D gene is possibly TRBD1 (5 bases). The V end lost 6 bases, the J end lost 4 bases, and 22 bases lay between the germline ends. There are 16 residues in the CDR3. The germline V gene encodes CDR1 SGDLS and CDR2 YYNGEE. CDR3 DNA: TGTGCCAGCAAATCATTCCCGGGGGACGTCGGCACTGAAGCTTTCTTT. The encoded protein is CASKSFPGDVGTEAFF.

The chain joins TRBV13 to TRBJ1-2, with D maybe TRBD1 (5 bases). The CDR3 has 14 residues. Germline lookup yields CDR1 PRHDT and CDR2 FYEKMQ (reference sequence). The V end lost 4 bases, the J end lost 3 bases, and 12 bases lay between the germline ends. CDR3 in DNA: TGTGCCAGCAGCTCTGATGGGGGGTACTATGGCTACACCTTC. Translation gives CASSSDGGYYGYTF.

The chain combines TRBV7-2 with TRBJ2-3; possibly TRBD1 for D (5 bases). Trimming took off 1 base at V and 2 bases at J, with 10 bases between the two ends. Germline loops: CDR1 SGHTA, CDR2 FQGNSA. The CDR3 sequence is 15 residues long. The CDR3 is CASSLVIQVTDTQYF. CDR3 in DNA: TGTGCCAGCAGCTTAGTTATACAGGTCACAGATACGCAGTATTTT.

The J gene is TRBJ2-5, the V gene TRBV30, with 8 bases identical to TRBD1. TRBJ2-7 explains the end of the DNA better; the J call may be wrong. The germline V gene has CDR1 GTSNPN and CDR2 SVGIG (reference sequence). CDR3 size: 15 residues. The CDR3 reads CAWSDWTGISYEQYF. The CDR3, as DNA: TGTGCCTGGAGTGACTGGACAGGGATCTCCTACGAGCAGTACTTC.

This clone was detected only once. The gene calls are TRBV27 and TRBJ1-4, with 8 positions matching TRBD1. The V and J ends lost 4 bases and 10 bases, in that order; junction bases with no gene match: 8. The CDR3 runs 14 residues. Germline V gives CDR1 MNHEY, CDR2 SMNVEV (reference sequence). CDR3 bases: TGTGCCAGCAGTTCCTTGGACAGGGAGGGAAAACTGTTTTTT. Translated, it gives CASSSLDREGKLFF.

The chain recombines TRBV18 with TRBJ2-1; possibly TRBD1 for D (6 bases). The length of the CDR3 is 13 residues. Trimming pared 1 base from V and 8 bases from J, leaving 9 bases between. From germline, CDR1 is KGHSH and CDR2 LQKENI. This CDR3 is CASSPRTEYEQFF. The CDR3 bases are TGTGCCAGCTCACCACGGACAGAGTATGAGCAGTTCTTC.

V and J are TRBV29-1 and TRBJ2-7, with D possibly being TRBD2 (5 bases). Germline CDR1 and CDR2: SQVTM and ANQGSEA. The V end was cut by 3 bases, the J end by 6 bases, with 15 bases between. The CDR3 runs to 13 residues. CDR3 sequence: CSVDGGFAGEQYF. The CDR3 DNA reads TGCAGCGTTGATGGCGGTTTTGCGGGCGAGCAGTACTTC.

Written as DNA, the CDR3 is TGTGCCAGCAGCTTGCCGGGACTAGCCGCAGATACGCAGTATTTT. As protein: CASSLPGLAADTQYF. The V call is TRBV5-4, the J call TRBJ2-3, with 9 bases identical to TRBD2. The CDR3 covers 15 residues. The germline V gene encodes CDR1 SGHNT and CDR2 YYREEE (reference sequence). V dropped 1 base and J dropped 4; count of bases not matched to a gene: 4. The full variable domain, with the rest looked up from reference TRBV5-4 and TRBJ2-3, is ETGVTQSPTHLIKTRGQQVTLRCSSQSGHNTVSWYQQALGQGPQFIFQYYREEENGRGNFPPRFSGLQFPNYSSELNVNALELDDSALYLCASSLPGLAADTQYFGPGTRLTVL.

This sequence joins TRBV5-1 and TRBJ2-2; D gene ambiguous. V lost 4 bases to trimming and J lost 3 bases, with 10 bases between them. Germline CDR1 reads SGHRS; CDR2 reads YFSETQ. The CDR3 runs 14 residues. CDR3 coding DNA: TGCGCCAGCAGCATACCTCGGGACACCGGGGAGCTGTTTTTT. Its protein is CASSIPRDTGELFF.

The chain joins TRBV7-9 to TRBJ1-2, with TRBD1 matching 8 bases. Germline trimming cut 5 bases from V and 8 bases from J; bases unmatched to any gene: 7. The CDR3 covers 13 residues. Germline-derived CDR1 and CDR2 are SEHNR and FQNEAQ (reference sequence). CDR3 region: CASSLDRGWGYTF. The CDR3 DNA follows: TGTGCCAGCAGCCTCGACAGGGGCTGGGGCTACACCTTC.

V and J are TRBV2 and TRBJ2-1; D call uncertain. V was pared by 3 bases and J by 6 bases, with 6 bases between. The CDR3 consists of 12 residues. Germline V gives CDR1 SNHLY, CDR2 FYNNEI. CDR3 region: CASSDPGNEQFF. As DNA, the CDR3 is TGTGCCAGCAGTGACCCCGGCAATGAGCAGTTCTTC.

V gene TRBV6-5 combines with J gene TRBJ2-7; D perhaps matches TRBD1 (5 bases). CDR3 length: 14 amino acids. V lost 5 bases and J lost 4, with 15 bases in between. Germline CDR1 MNHEY, CDR2 SVGAGI. The CDR3: CASSAPTGSYEQYF. For the CDR3, the DNA is TGTGCCAGCAGTGCTCCCACAGGTTCATACGAGCAGTACTTC.

The chain couples TRBV7-2 to TRBJ2-3; 10 bases fit TRBD2. V gave up 7 bases and J gave up 2 bases; unmatched junction bases: 6. Germline CDR1 SGHTA, CDR2 FQGNSA. CDR3 length equals 15 residues. This CDR3 reads CASTEGLAATDTQYF. CDR3 coding DNA: TGTGCCAGCACCGAAGGACTAGCGGCCACAGATACGCAGTATTTT.